The 22 T cell receptor beta chains given below trace back to one sample, sequenced in a study of vaccination effects on CD4 cells after COVID-19. The assay was immunoSEQ multiplex PCR, and TCRdb's table has in-frame clones only and misses some. This sample carries about 45,000 clones, roughly 70% of them seen once, and the ten largest clones take 6.5% to 8.5%. Antigen specificity for these receptors is unknown. Following culture for under 12 days, CD4+ T cells were isolated. Each participant was administered two doses of either the BNT162b2 or the mRNA-1273 vaccine. Here the sequenced sample was CD4+ T cells from PBMCs cultured without peptide, taken after COVID-19 vaccination. All receptors derive from a human donor who received a COVID-19 vaccine.

V usage is TRBV5-5 and J usage is TRBJ2-5; D not certain. Germline loops: CDR1 SGHKS, CDR2 YYEKEE (reference sequence). V lost 1 base, J lost 5 bases, and 15 bases lay in between. CDR3 size: 15 residues. The CDR3 here is CASSLSAVDGETQYF. In DNA form, the CDR3 reads TGTGCCAGCAGCTTGTCCGCAGTCGACGGGGAGACCCAGTACTTC.

This chain uses TRBV3-1 (or the pseudogene TRBV3-2) with TRBJ1-2, with TRBD1 identical over 9 bases. This CDR3 is built from 14 residues. Germline assignment: CDR1 LGHDT and CDR2 YNNKEL (reference sequence). V was pared by 4 bases and J by 4 bases, with 4 bases of the junction left unmatched. This CDR3 reads CASSPGQGVYGYTF. The CDR3 nucleotides read TGTGCCAGCAGCCCGGGACAGGGAGTCTATGGCTACACCTTC.

The chain employs TRBV4-1 and TRBJ1-1; 7 bases align to TRBD1. Looked up from germline, CDR1 is MGHRA and CDR2 is YSYEKL. V shed 5 bases, J shed 1 base, and the junction held 10 bases outside the gene matches. This CDR3 has 16 amino acids. CDR3 coding DNA: TGCGCCAGCAGCGCCTCGACAGGGCCCCAGAACACTGAAGCTTTCTTT. Translating gives CASSASTGPQNTEAFF.

This rearrangement joins TRBV6-6 to TRBJ1-4; D is perhaps TRBD1 (5 bases). Germline lookup yields CDR1 MNHNY and CDR2 SVGAGI (reference sequence). Between the trimmed V and J ends, which lost 5 bases and 5 bases, there was a span of 15 bases. The CDR3 is made up of 15 amino acids. Written as DNA, the CDR3 is TGTGCCAGCAGTACCTCGACAGATTTAAATGAAAAACTGTTTTTT. The encoded protein is CASSTSTDLNEKLFF.

This chain connects TRBV27 to TRBJ2-1; D uncertain. Trimming left V 4 bases short and J 9 bases short, with 7 bases between. Germline CDR1 and CDR2: MNHEY and SMNVEV (reference sequence). This CDR3 region has 11 residues. The CDR3 nucleotides read TGTGCCAGCAGTTCCCGCCTTGAGCAGTTCTTC. Its protein is CASSSRLEQFF.

J is TRBJ1-4 and V is TRBV11-2; 9 positions match TRBD1. V lost 5 bases, J lost 1 base, and 5 bases stayed unmatched. This CDR3 contains 16 residues. Germline loops: CDR1 SGHAT, CDR2 FQNNGV. The chain's CDR3 is CASSQTGQGTNEKLFF. The CDR3 region has the DNA TGTGCCAGCAGCCAAACGGGACAGGGAACTAATGAAAAACTGTTTTTT.

CDR3 region: CASSQDLRGSSEKLFF. The CDR3 DNA follows: TGCGCCAGCAGCCAAGATTTACGGGGCTCTAGTGAAAAACTGTTTTTT. The chain carries TRBV4-1 and TRBJ1-4; TRBD1 is a possible D gene (5 bases). The germline V gene encodes CDR1 MGHRA and CDR2 YSYEKL. The CDR3 has 16 residues. With 0 bases removed from V and 7 bases from J, the gap between germline ends came to 15 bases.

This clone came up a few times. The chain uses TRBV6-1 and TRBJ1-2; 7 bases agree with TRBD1. The CDR3 runs 14 residues. Germline V gene data show CDR1 as MNHNS and CDR2 as SASEGT. After removal of 2 bases from V and 7 bases from J, the junction contained 7 bases not matched to a gene. The CDR3 loop is CASSERWGQRGYTF. The CDR3 DNA reads TGTGCCAGCAGTGAAAGATGGGGACAGCGTGGCTACACCTTC.

The V gene is TRBV27, the J gene TRBJ1-1; no clear D gene. CDR3 size: 13 residues. The V gene's germline CDR1 is MNHEY and CDR2 SMNVEV (reference sequence). The V end lost 7 bases, the J end lost 2 bases, and 11 bases lay between the germline ends. The CDR3: CASTMGYNTEAFF. For the CDR3, the DNA is TGTGCCAGCACCATGGGGTATAACACTGAAGCTTTCTTT.

The chain links TRBV12-3 or TRBV12-4 to TRBJ1-4; D call uncertain. Trimming cost V 0 bases and J 8 bases, with 7 bases left between them. The CDR3 spans 13 residues. DNA of the CDR3: TGTGCCAGCAGTTTAGCCCGGCCAGAAAAACTGTTTTTT. It specifies CASSLARPEKLFF.

The chain has TRBV14 and TRBJ2-7; the D gene is possibly TRBD2 (5 bases). Germline V gene data show CDR1 as SGHDN and CDR2 as FVKESK. The CDR3 spans 14 residues. V was pared by 4 bases and J by 6 bases, with 16 bases between. CDR3 DNA: TGTGCCAGCAGCCTTGTCGCGGGTTCCACCGAGCAGTACTTC. Protein: CASSLVAGSTEQYF.

The V call is TRBV3-1 (or the pseudogene TRBV3-2), the J call TRBJ1-4, with a tentative D call TRBD1 (5 bases). The ends were cut back, 4 bases at V and 4 bases at J, with 13 bases in the middle. The CDR3 is made up of 15 amino acids. The germline V gene has CDR1 LGHDT and CDR2 YNNKEL (reference sequence). The CDR3 nucleotides are TGTGCCAGCAGCCGTCGGACAACGGATAATGAAAAACTGTTTTTT. As protein: CASSRRTTDNEKLFF.

The chain recombines TRBV6-4 with TRBJ2-5, with 7 nucleotides matching TRBD2. Germline V lookup: CDR1 MRHNA, CDR2 SNTAGT. Trimming took 4 bases from V and 1 from J; bases not matched to a gene: 0. The CDR3 length is 13 residues. The CDR3 sequence is CASSASGQETQYF. For the CDR3, the DNA is TGTGCCAGCAGTGCTAGCGGCCAAGAGACCCAGTACTTC.

CDR3 nucleotide sequence: TGTGCCAGCAGCTTAGTCTGGCGGGGGGGCCTCGATACGCAGTATTTT. It specifies CASSLVWRGGLDTQYF. The genes are TRBV7-6 and TRBJ2-3; TRBD2 matches 9 bases. V trimming: 1 base; J trimming: 6 bases; junction bases outside the gene matches: 8. Germline CDR1 reads SGHVS; CDR2 reads FNYEAQ. CDR3 length equals 16 residues. The full variable domain, rest sourced from reference TRBV7-6 and TRBJ2-3, is GAGVSQSPRYKVTKRGQDVALRCDPISGHVSLYWYRQALGQGPEFLTYFNYEAQQDKSGLPNDRFSAERPEGSISTLTIQRTEQRDSAMYRCASSLVWRGGLDTQYFGPGTRLTVL.

This clone came up a few times. This chain links TRBV10-3 with TRBJ2-5; the match to TRBD2 covers 7 bases. The CDR3 runs 15 residues. The germline V gene has CDR1 ENHRY and CDR2 SYGVKD. J gave up 4 bases and V 0 bases, and 5 bases lay outside the gene matches. The CDR3 DNA reads as TGTGCCATCAGTGAGTCGGGCAGGGAGGGAGAGACCCAGTACTTC. It yields the protein CAISESGREGETQYF.

This clone was picked up a small number of times. The V gene is TRBV12-5, the J gene TRBJ2-1; no clear D gene. This CDR3 region has 14 residues. Trimming pared 4 bases from V and 2 bases from J, leaving 9 bases between. From germline, CDR1 is LGHNT and CDR2 FRNRAP. The CDR3 DNA reads as TGTGCTAGTGGTTCTCAGTTAGCCTACAATGAGCAGTTCTTC. This codes for CASGSQLAYNEQFF.

This chain links TRBV9 with TRBJ2-7, with D perhaps TRBD1 (6 bases). The germline CDR1 and CDR2 sequences are SGDLS and YYNGEE. V gave up 3 bases and J gave up 6 bases, with 16 bases separating them. The CDR3 covers 14 residues. The CDR3 region has the DNA TGTGCCAGCAGCGGATGGGGGCCGTGGACCGAGCAGTACTTC. Translated, it gives CASSGWGPWTEQYF.

The gene calls are TRBV2 and TRBJ1-2; tentative D call: TRBD1 (6 bases). This CDR3 has 14 residues. The germline gives CDR1 SNHLY, CDR2 FYNNEI. V was pared by 10 bases and J by 4 bases, with 19 bases between. CDR3 in amino acids: CANSGTYPPYGYTF. Here the CDR3 DNA reads TGTGCCAACTCGGGGACATACCCTCCCTATGGCTACACCTTC.

The chain is built from TRBV6-5 and TRBJ2-4, with unresolved D. The germline V gene encodes CDR1 MNHEY and CDR2 SVGAGI. The CDR3 contains 12 residues. V was cut by 6 bases and J by 9 bases, with 12 bases left in between. CDR3 DNA sequence: TGTGCCAGCAGCCGAATGGGTATCATTCAGTACTTC. It yields the protein CASSRMGIIQYF.

This chain uses TRBV4-1 with TRBJ2-7; no firm D call. The CDR3 runs 15 residues. Trimming removed 0 bases at V and 3 bases at J, with 12 bases between. Germline loops: CDR1 MGHRA, CDR2 YSYEKL. The CDR3: CASSQDETNVYEQYF. CDR3 bases: TGCGCCAGCAGCCAAGATGAGACAAATGTCTACGAGCAGTACTTC.

This clone was picked up a small number of times. The V gene is TRBV29-1, the J gene TRBJ2-2; 7 nucleotides line up with TRBD1. Germline values: CDR1 SQVTM, CDR2 ANQGSEA. The length of the CDR3 is 14 residues. V shed 8 bases, J shed 0 bases, and the junction held 6 bases outside the gene matches. CDR3 nucleotides: TGCAGCATAAAGGGGGCGACGAACACCGGGGAGCTGTTTTTT. Translating gives CSIKGATNTGELFF.

This chain connects TRBV7-2 to TRBJ1-2; 7 bases line up with TRBD1. V gave up 2 bases and J gave up 4 bases; unmatched junction bases: 7. This CDR3 has 15 amino acids. CDR1 and CDR2 (germline): SGHTA, FQGNSA. In DNA form, the CDR3 reads TGTGCCAGCAGCTTATTACCACAGGGGACCTATGGCTACACCTTC. This gives the protein CASSLLPQGTYGYTF.